The rows below give T cell receptor beta chains drawn from one sample of a study of blood T cell repertoires in COVID-19. Data came from immunoSEQ multiplex PCR; TCRdb stores just in-frame clones and leaves some out. The sample includes about 75,000 clones, almost 90% of them seen just once. The sample taken for sequencing was peripheral blood. These receptors all stem from a human donor in a cohort sampled during active COVID-19. Each CDR3 is given with its conserved first and last residue. D genes are given only for firm matches. Rows may omit the clone size; those that give it use once, few, many or a size class.

J | D | size | length | V | CDR3 | DNA
TRBJ1-1 | NA | few | 12 | TRBV12-5 | CASGLGGGEAFF | TGTGCTAGTGGTTTGGGAGGGGGTGAAGCTTTCTTT
TRBJ2-1 | NA | NA | 13 | TRBV5-1 | CASSGEAYNEQFF | TGCGCCAGCAGCGGGGAGGCCTACAATGAGCAGTTCTTC
TRBJ2-7 | NA | NA | 11 | TRBV7-9 | CASSRTAEQYF | TGTGCCAGCAGCCGGACAGCCGAGCAGTACTTC
TRBJ2-3 | NA | NA | 15 | TRBV9 | CASSPTSSVSDTQYF | TGTGCCAGCAGCCCCACTAGCAGTGTATCAGATACGCAGTATTTT
TRBJ1-2 | NA | NA | 16 | TRBV4-3 | CASSQDRMNSGYGYTF | TGCGCCAGCAGCCAAGATAGGATGAACTCGGGCTATGGCTACACCTTC
TRBJ2-7 | NA | NA | 16 | TRBV27 | CASSAGGGDPAYEQYF | TGTGCCAGCAGCGCCGGAGGGGGCGATCCTGCCTACGAGCAGTACTTC
TRBJ2-5 | TRBD2 | once | 13 | TRBV10-2 | CASRGGGAETQYF | TGCGCCAGCCGGGGGGGAGGGGCGGAGACCCAGTACTTC
TRBJ1-5 | NA | NA | 14 | TRBV2 | CASSQQGRNQPQHF | TGTGCCAGCAGTCAACAGGGTCGGAATCAGCCCCAGCATTTT
TRBJ2-5 | TRBD2 | NA | 15 | TRBV19 | CASSMTSVARETQYF | TGTGCCAGTAGTATGACTAGCGTGGCCCGAGAGACCCAGTACTTC
TRBJ2-3 | NA | NA | 16 | TRBV19 | CASSIVFVRSTDTQYF | TGTGCCAGTAGTATAGTTTTCGTCCGGAGCACAGATACGCAGTATTTT
TRBJ1-1 | NA | NA | 15 | TRBV7-2 | CASSLDGQGYTEAFF | TGTGCCAGCAGCTTAGACGGGCAGGGATACACTGAAGCTTTCTTT
TRBJ1-3 | NA | NA | 15 | TRBV19 | CASSTTGRTGNTIYF | TGTGCCAGTAGTACTACGGGAAGAACTGGAAACACCATATATTTT
TRBJ2-1 | TRBD2 | NA | 15 | TRBV11-2 | CASSASGGLGNEQFF | TGTGCCAGCAGCGCCAGCGGGGGTTTGGGGAATGAGCAGTTCTTC
TRBJ2-7 | TRBD1 | few | 14 | TRBV6-2/TRBV6-3 | CASSYDRGPYEQYF | TGTGCCAGCAGTTACGACAGGGGGCCCTACGAGCAGTACTTC
TRBJ2-1 | NA | NA | 16 | TRBV5-1 | CASSLVAESSYNEQFF | TGCGCCAGCAGCTTGGTAGCCGAGAGCTCCTACAATGAGCAGTTCTTC
TRBJ1-2 | NA | NA | 12 | TRBV19 | CASSRTDYGYTF | TGTGCCAGTAGTAGGACAGATTATGGCTACACCTTC
TRBJ1-5 | NA | NA | 16 | TRBV18 | CASSPRRADYGQPQHF | TGTGCCAGCTCACCAAGGAGGGCGGACTATGGTCAGCCCCAGCATTTT
TRBJ2-7 | NA | few | 13 | TRBV7-9 | CASSLTVTYEQYF | TGTGCCAGCAGCCTGACAGTTACCTACGAGCAGTACTTC
TRBJ1-6 | TRBD1 | many | 15 | TRBV19 | CASSPTGLENSPLHF | TGTGCCAGTAGCCCGACAGGGCTGGAGAATTCACCCCTCCACTTT
TRBJ2-1 | TRBD2 | NA | 16 | TRBV19 | CASSNPRTSGNNEQFF | TGTGCCAGTAGCAACCCCCGGACTAGCGGAAACAATGAGCAGTTCTTC
TRBJ1-2 | TRBD1 | few | 13 | TRBV27 | CASSLEGAGGYTF | TGTGCCAGCAGTTTAGAGGGGGCGGGGGGCTACACCTTC
TRBJ2-7 | TRBD2 | NA | 16 | TRBV5-1 | CASSYGTSDMFAEQYF | TGCGCCAGCAGCTACGGGACTAGCGACATGTTCGCCGAGCAGTACTTC
TRBJ2-5 | TRBD2 | once | 14 | TRBV27 | CASTPSGGQETQYF | TGTGCCAGCACGCCTAGCGGGGGACAAGAGACCCAGTACTTC
TRBJ1-5 | TRBD1 | NA | 15 | TRBV6-5 | CASRRDRGRNQPQHF | TGTGCCAGCAGACGGGACAGGGGGCGAAATCAGCCCCAGCATTTT
TRBJ2-1 | TRBD2 | NA | 16 | TRBV30 | CAWSVFPSGDYNEQFF | TGTGCCTGGAGTGTATTCCCTAGCGGAGATTACAATGAGCAGTTCTTC
TRBJ2-7 | TRBD2 | NA | 15 | TRBV5-6 | CASSSPGAGGPVQYF | TGTGCCAGCAGCTCCCCCGGAGCGGGAGGGCCAGTGCAGTACTTC
TRBJ2-3 | NA | NA | 12 | TRBV7-2 | CASSRFTDTQYF | TGTGCCAGCTCGCGGTTCACAGATACGCAGTATTTT
TRBJ1-4 | NA | NA | 15 | TRBV11-2 | CASSSGGGKGEKLFF | TGTGCCAGCAGCTCTGGGGGGGGCAAAGGCGAAAAACTGTTTTTT
TRBJ1-4 | TRBD1 | NA | 14 | TRBV5-6 | CASSDGTGGEKLFF | TGTGCCAGCAGCGACGGGACAGGGGGAGAAAAACTGTTTTTT
TRBJ2-3 | TRBD1 | NA | 17 | TRBV5-5 | CASSPLTGGIPGDTQYF | TGTGCCAGCAGCCCGCTGACAGGGGGCATTCCGGGAGATACGCAGTATTTT
TRBJ2-1 | TRBD2 | NA | 16 | TRBV5-6 | CASSAQTSGSYNEQFF | TGTGCCAGCAGCGCCCAGACTAGCGGGTCCTACAATGAGCAGTTCTTC
TRBJ1-5 | NA | NA | 12 | TRBV7-8 | CASSIQDQPQHF | TGTGCCAGCAGCATACAGGATCAGCCCCAGCATTTT
TRBJ2-5 | NA | NA | 18 | TRBV27 | CASSLEAPHRVGGETQYF | TGTGCCAGCAGTTTAGAGGCCCCCCACAGGGTAGGGGGAGAGACCCAGTACTTC
TRBJ2-5 | TRBD2 | NA | 15 | TRBV7-9 | CASSFREASGETQYF | TGTGCCAGCAGCTTTCGGGAGGCGAGCGGAGAGACCCAGTACTTC
TRBJ1-5 | NA | NA | 15 | TRBV9 | CASSVDGGVNQPQHF | TGTGCCAGCAGCGTAGACGGGGGGGTCAATCAGCCCCAGCATTTT
TRBJ2-7 | TRBD1 | NA | 15 | TRBV9 | CASSVGGQGLNEQYF | TGTGCCAGCAGCGTAGGGGGACAGGGGCTAAACGAGCAGTACTTC
TRBJ1-5 | NA | NA | 14 | TRBV10-1 | CASSESRGNQPQHF | TGCGCCAGCAGTGAGAGTCGGGGGAATCAGCCCCAGCATTTT
TRBJ1-6 | NA | NA | 17 | TRBV3-1/TRBV3-2 | CASSQEGQLSYNSPLHF | TGTGCCAGCAGCCAAGAAGGACAGCTCTCCTATAATTCACCCCTCCACTTT
TRBJ2-5 | NA | NA | 13 | TRBV3-1/TRBV3-2 | CASSSDGRETQYF | TGTGCCAGCAGCTCAGATGGGAGGGAGACCCAGTACTTC
TRBJ1-6 | NA | NA | 15 | TRBV11-1 | CASSLDLRSNRPLHF | TGTGCCAGCAGCTTAGACCTCCGGAGTAATCGACCCCTCCACTTT
TRBJ2-2 | NA | once | 13 | TRBV30 | CARPSDHTGELFF | TGTGCCCGTCCTAGCGACCACACCGGGGAGCTGTTTTTT
TRBJ1-6 | TRBD1 | NA | 19 | TRBV28 | CASSWPRTGVSSYNSPLHF | TGTGCCAGCAGTTGGCCCCGGACAGGGGTAAGCTCCTATAATTCACCCCTCCACTTT
TRBJ2-3 | NA | NA | 15 | TRBV6-5 | CASTLGGSGTDTQYF | TGTGCCAGCACTCTGGGGGGTAGCGGCACAGATACGCAGTATTTT
TRBJ2-2 | NA | NA | 15 | TRBV4-1 | CASSQGAEKFGELFF | TGCGCCAGCAGCCAAGGAGCGGAGAAATTCGGGGAGCTGTTTTTT
TRBJ2-7 | NA | few | 17 | TRBV27 | CASSLSLRTGPSYEQYF | TGTGCCAGCAGTTTAAGTCTTCGGACTGGGCCCTCCTACGAGCAGTACTTC
TRBJ2-3 | NA | NA | 15 | TRBV30 | CAWTPAGGGTDTQYF | TGTGCCTGGACTCCAGCGGGCGGAGGCACAGATACGCAGTATTTT
TRBJ1-2 | NA | once | 12 | TRBV19 | CASRQGDYGYTF | TGTGCCAGTAGGCAGGGTGACTATGGCTACACCTTC
TRBJ1-1 | NA | NA | 13 | TRBV29-1 | CSARGLMNTEAFF | TGCAGCGCCCGGGGACTTATGAACACTGAAGCTTTCTTT
TRBJ2-3 | NA | NA | 15 | TRBV10-3 | CAISESSRSTDTQYF | TGTGCCATCAGTGAGTCGAGTCGAAGCACAGATACGCAGTATTTT
TRBJ2-5 | NA | NA | 15 | TRBV7-2 | CASSRQTGPQETQYF | TGTGCCAGCAGCCGTCAGACAGGACCCCAAGAGACCCAGTACTTC
TRBJ1-6 | NA | NA | 12 | TRBV6-5 | CASRSGLRALHF | TGTGCCAGCAGGTCAGGATTGAGGGCCCTCCACTTT
TRBJ2-7 | NA | NA | 14 | TRBV7-2 | CASSLRAVFYEQYF | TGTGCCAGCAGCTTGAGAGCGGTCTTCTACGAGCAGTACTTC
TRBJ2-2 | TRBD1 | NA | 14 | TRBV7-2 | CASSEQGAGGELFF | TGTGCCAGCAGCGAGCAGGGGGCAGGTGGGGAGCTGTTTTTT
TRBJ2-1 | TRBD2 | NA | 16 | TRBV6-2/TRBV6-3 | CASSYLGGSSYNEQFF | TGTGCCAGCAGTTACCTGGGAGGGAGCTCCTACAATGAGCAGTTCTTC
TRBJ1-1 | TRBD1 | NA | 16 | TRBV5-4 | CASSLAFQGARTEAFF | TGTGCCAGCAGCTTGGCCTTCCAGGGGGCGCGAACTGAAGCTTTCTTT